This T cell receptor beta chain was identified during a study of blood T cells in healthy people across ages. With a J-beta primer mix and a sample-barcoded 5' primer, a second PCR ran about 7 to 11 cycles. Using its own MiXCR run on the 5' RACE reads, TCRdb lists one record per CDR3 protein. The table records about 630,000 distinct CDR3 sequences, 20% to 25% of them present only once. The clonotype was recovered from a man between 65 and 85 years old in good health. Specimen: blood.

The chain's CDR3 is CASSSSGRTQETQYF. DNA of the CDR3: TGTGCCAGCAGTTCATCCGGGAGGACACAAGAGACCCAGTACTTC. The J gene is TRBJ2-5, the V gene TRBV28, with 7 bases matching TRBD2. V trimming: 4 bases; J trimming: 2 bases; junction bases outside the gene matches: 7. Germline V CDR1 and CDR2: MDHEN, SYDVKM. This CDR3 has 15 residues.